This TCR beta chain is from a study of tumor-infiltrating lymphocytes in oesophageal squamous cell carcinoma. Germline V gives CDR1 MNHNS, CDR2 SASEGT. The CDR3 is 16 residues long. MiXCR, applied by TCRdb to the PCR reads, yields one record per CDR3 protein. The sample yields about 13,000 distinct CDR3 sequences, roughly half seen once. Sequencing used blood. This chain joins TRBV6-1 and TRBJ2-7; TRBD1 might be the D (6 bases). The J call is uncertain, as TRBJ2-5 better fits the DNA end. The clonotype originates from a female donor with esophageal squamous cell carcinoma. DNA of the CDR3: TGTGCCAGCAGCCTAATCGGGGCTAAAAGGGGGGAGACCCAGTACTTC. Its protein product is CASSLIGAKRGETQYF.